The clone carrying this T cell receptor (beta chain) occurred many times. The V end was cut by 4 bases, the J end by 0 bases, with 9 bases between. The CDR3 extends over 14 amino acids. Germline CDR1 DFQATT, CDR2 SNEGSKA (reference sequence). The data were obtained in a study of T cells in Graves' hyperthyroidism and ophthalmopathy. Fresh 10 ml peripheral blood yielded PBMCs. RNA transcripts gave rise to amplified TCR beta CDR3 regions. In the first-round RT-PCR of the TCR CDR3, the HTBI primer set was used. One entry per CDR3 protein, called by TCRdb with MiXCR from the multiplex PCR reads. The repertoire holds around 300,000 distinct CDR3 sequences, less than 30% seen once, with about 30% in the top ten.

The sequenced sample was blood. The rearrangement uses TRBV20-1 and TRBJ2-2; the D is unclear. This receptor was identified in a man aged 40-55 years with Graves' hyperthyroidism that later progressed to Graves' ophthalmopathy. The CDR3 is CSAKELTNTGELFF. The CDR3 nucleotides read TGCAGTGCTAAAGAGCTTACGAACACCGGGGAGCTGTTTTTT.